The 30 T cell receptor beta chains presented below share a single source sample, sequenced in a study of T cell responses to AZD1222 COVID-19 vaccine. Assay used: immunoSEQ multiplex PCR; TCRdb lists only in-frame clones, some missing. The sample contains some 130,000 clones, around 85% of which appear only once. This material consisted of peripheral blood, taken 28 days after the second dose of the MenACWY control vaccine. All receptors come from an adult who received the MenACWY meningococcal vaccine as a control.

The chain links TRBV19 to TRBJ1-5; D remains unclear. The CDR3 has 15 amino acids. V was clipped by 4 bases and J by 0 bases, with 10 bases between them. Looked up from germline, CDR1 is LNHDA and CDR2 is SQIVND (reference sequence). The CDR3 DNA reads as TGTGCCAGTAGTAAAACGCATAATAGCAATCAGCCCCAGCATTTT. It codes for CASSKTHNSNQPQHF.

This chain links TRBV18 with TRBJ2-2; TRBD1 might be the D (7 bases). This CDR3 comprises 17 residues. Deletions cut 4 bases from V and 3 bases from J, with 18 bases between. The germline CDR1 and CDR2 sequences are KGHSH and LQKENI. CDR3 sequence (DNA): TGTGCCAGCTCACAAACCGCGGGGACAGACTACACCGGGGAGCTGTTTTTT. It encodes CASSQTAGTDYTGELFF.

Many counts were recorded for this clone. J is TRBJ2-5 and V is TRBV14, with TRBD2 identical over 7 bases. CDR1 is SGHDN and CDR2 is FVKESK in the germline V gene. The CDR3 spans 16 residues. V gave up 2 bases and J gave up 5 bases; unmatched junction bases: 11. The CDR3 nucleotides read TGTGCCAGCAGCCAATCTGTCCTAGCGGAGGGGGAGACCCAGTACTTC. As protein: CASSQSVLAEGETQYF.

This sequence joins TRBV6-4 and TRBJ1-2, with 7 bases aligning to TRBD1. V lost 4 bases, J lost 8 bases, and 7 bases stayed unmatched. The CDR3 is made up of 13 amino acids. CDR1 and CDR2 from the germline V gene are MRHNA and SNTAGT. CDR3 sequence reads: CASSVQGGVGYTF. The CDR3 DNA follows: TGTGCCAGCAGTGTCCAGGGGGGCGTCGGCTACACCTTC.

This clone was seen just once. The chain combines TRBV27 with TRBJ2-7; D perhaps matches TRBD1 (6 bases). Trimming took 5 bases from V and 2 from J, leaving 10 bases between them. The germline V gene has CDR1 MNHEY and CDR2 SMNVEV (reference sequence). The CDR3 is 13 amino acids. The CDR3 reads CASSPGTPYEQYV. Here the CDR3 DNA reads TGTGCCAGCAGTCCCGGGACACCCTACGAGCAGTACGTC.

This chain uses TRBV5-1 with TRBJ1-2; D gene unclear. Germline lookup yields CDR1 SGHRS and CDR2 YFSETQ. The CDR3 sequence is 11 residues long. Between the trimmed V and J ends, which lost 0 bases and 7 bases, there was a span of 4 bases. CDR3: CASSLDSGYTF. CDR3 coding DNA: TGCGCCAGCAGCTTGGACAGTGGCTACACCTTC.

The J gene is TRBJ1-1, the V gene TRBV10-3, with TRBD1 identical over 9 bases. The V segment lost 4 bases and the J segment 6 bases; nucleotides outside the gene matches: 6. Germline V gene lookup returns CDR1 ENHRY and CDR2 SYGVKD. This CDR3 is 14 amino acids long. The CDR3 loop is CAISAQQGASEAFF. CDR3 in DNA: TGTGCCATCAGTGCCCAACAGGGGGCCTCTGAAGCTTTCTTT.

The V and J genes are TRBV2 and TRBJ1-3; D is perhaps TRBD1 (6 bases). The CDR3 loop spans 14 amino acids. In germline, CDR1 is SNHLY, CDR2 FYNNEI. V lost 6 bases and J 2 bases, leaving 11 bases between the germline ends. CDR3 DNA sequence: TGTGCCAGCAGCGCGGACAGACCTGGAAACACCATATATTTT. Its translation is CASSADRPGNTIYF.

The V gene is TRBV7-2, the J gene TRBJ1-4; D is unclear. The germline gives CDR1 SGHTA, CDR2 FQGNSA. The V end lost 4 bases, the J end lost 6 bases, and 12 bases lay between the germline ends. There are 14 residues in the CDR3. DNA of the CDR3: TGTGCCAGCAGCTCGAATCGGGGTTATGAAAAACTGTTTTTT. Protein sequence: CASSSNRGYEKLFF.

V usage is TRBV7-9 and J usage is TRBJ1-1; maybe TRBD1 (5 bases). The CDR3 loop spans 13 amino acids. The V end was cut by 3 bases, the J end by 4 bases, with 9 bases between. Germline CDR1 reads SEHNR; CDR2 reads FQNEAQ (reference sequence). CDR3 nucleotides: TGTGCCAGCAGCTTTGGGGCCGGCACTGAAGCTTTCTTT. It yields the protein CASSFGAGTEAFF.

This sequence joins TRBV19 and TRBJ2-1; 8 bases match TRBD1. The CDR3 covers 16 residues. The germline gives CDR1 LNHDA, CDR2 SQIVND (reference sequence). V was pared by 7 bases and J by 10 bases, with 18 bases of the junction left unmatched. DNA for the CDR3: TGTGCCAGTACGGTCAGGGGGCGCAGAGTGTCAGGAGAGCAGTTCTTC. Translating it yields CASTVRGRRVSGEQFF.

The chain links TRBV5-5 to TRBJ2-1; possibly TRBD1 for D (5 bases). V lost 0 bases to trimming and J lost 4 bases, with 11 bases between them. This CDR3 has 15 residues. Germline values: CDR1 SGHKS, CDR2 YYEKEE (reference sequence). The CDR3 here is CASSLVAGLYNEQFF. CDR3 bases: TGTGCCAGCAGCTTGGTTGCAGGGCTATACAATGAGCAGTTCTTC. Drawing the rest from reference TRBV5-5 and TRBJ2-1, the complete variable domain is DAGVTQSPTHLIKTRGQQVTLRCSPISGHKSVSWYQQVLGQGPQFIFQYYEKEERGRGNFPDRFSARQFPNYSSELNVNALLLGDSALYLCASSLVAGLYNEQFFGPGTRLTVL.

This chain joins TRBV7-9 and TRBJ1-2; 8 positions match TRBD1. The CDR3 length is 16 residues. J was trimmed by 6 bases and V by 0 bases; bases with no gene match: 9. In germline, CDR1 is SEHNR, CDR2 FQNEAQ (reference sequence). The CDR3, as DNA: TGTGCCAGCAGCTTAGCCACAGGGGGTTGGGACGATGGCTACACCTTC. This translates into CASSLATGGWDDGYTF. Using reference TRBV7-9 and TRBJ1-2 for the parts outside the CDR3, the full variable domain is DTGVSQNPRHKITKRGQNVTFRCDPISEHNRLYWYRQTLGQGPEFLTYFQNEAQLEKSRLLSDRFSAERPKGSFSTLEIQRTEQGDSAMYLCASSLATGGWDDGYTFGSGTRLTVV.

Of note for this clone: Germline and junction disagree at one end, which may indicate a read error. The rearrangement joins TRBV4-2 to TRBJ1-2, with TRBD1 as a possible D gene (5 bases). Per germline, CDR1 LGHNA and CDR2 YNFKEQ. The CDR3 loop spans 13 amino acids. Written as DNA, the CDR3 is TGTGCCAGCAGCCAAGAAACCGCGGGACGCCCACACTTC. It codes for CASSQETAGRPHF.

The J gene is TRBJ1-2, the V gene TRBV24-1; possible D gene TRBD1, 5 bases. There are 14 residues in the CDR3. Germline loops: CDR1 KGHDR, CDR2 SFDVKD. V lost 3 bases, J lost 7 bases, and 14 bases lay in between. The CDR3 spells CATSDLRDAGGYTF. In DNA form, the CDR3 reads TGTGCCACCAGTGATCTTCGGGACGCGGGTGGCTACACCTTC.

This rearrangement joins TRBV29-1 to TRBJ2-1; possible D gene TRBD1, 5 bases. Per germline, CDR1 SQVTM and CDR2 ANQGSEA. Trimming removed 5 bases from V and 2 bases from J, with 13 bases in between. This CDR3 region has 14 residues. CDR3 amino acids: CSVLGQGTYNEQFF. As DNA, the CDR3 is TGCAGCGTTCTTGGGCAGGGAACCTACAATGAGCAGTTCTTC.

Written as DNA, the CDR3 is TGTGCCAGCAGCTTAGATCGGGGGTCCAAAAACATTCAGTACTTC. This gives the protein CASSLDRGSKNIQYF. This sequence joins TRBV7-9 and TRBJ2-4; D might be TRBD2 (6 bases). This CDR3 contains 15 residues. Germline-derived CDR1 and CDR2 are SEHNR and FQNEAQ (reference sequence). V was cut by 1 base and J by 2 bases, with 9 bases left in between.

This chain connects TRBV9 to TRBJ2-1, with 8 positions matching TRBD2. The V gene's germline CDR1 is SGDLS and CDR2 YYNGEE. V shed 0 bases, J shed 5 bases, and the junction held 10 bases outside the gene matches. The CDR3 runs to 17 residues. CDR3 nucleotide sequence: TGTGCCAGCAGCGTAGCTGGCGCGGGAGGAGGTGACAATGAGCAGTTCTTC. It codes for CASSVAGAGGGDNEQFF.

This clone was counted a few times. J is TRBJ1-4 and V is TRBV7-9; 9 bases line up with TRBD1. V shed 5 bases, J shed 5 bases, and the junction held 3 bases outside the gene matches. The germline gives CDR1 SEHNR, CDR2 FQNEAQ (reference sequence). The CDR3 has 14 residues. The CDR3 here is CASSQGQGNEKLFF. The CDR3 bases are TGTGCCAGCAGCCAAGGACAGGGGAATGAAAAACTGTTTTTT.

The V gene is TRBV6-5, the J gene TRBJ1-5, with D hard to call. The V and J ends lost 4 bases and 1 base respectively, with 11 bases between them. CDR3 length equals 15 residues. The germline V gene has CDR1 MNHEY and CDR2 SVGAGI. The CDR3 reads CASSSRAFSNQPQHF. CDR3 bases: TGTGCCAGCAGTTCCCGGGCGTTCAGCAATCAGCCCCAGCATTTT.

The chain links TRBV4-1 to TRBJ1-5; no definite D call. In germline, CDR1 is MGHRA, CDR2 YSYEKL. The CDR3 is 14 residues long. Trimming took 4 bases from V and 9 from J, leaving 16 bases between them. In DNA, the CDR3 is TGCGCCAGCAGCCCAAGCGGGGAGGGTAGGCCCCAGCATTTT. Protein sequence: CASSPSGEGRPQHF.

The rearrangement uses TRBV11-3 and TRBJ1-2, with 8 positions matching TRBD1. CDR1 is SGHNT, CDR2 YENEEA, per germline. J was trimmed by 7 bases and V by 0 bases; bases with no gene match: 4. CDR3 length equals 14 residues. CDR3 in amino acids: CASSLDGRGPGYTF. As DNA, the CDR3 is TGTGCCAGCAGCTTAGACGGCAGGGGGCCTGGCTACACCTTC. The full variable domain, rest sourced from reference TRBV11-3 and TRBJ1-2, is EAGVVQSPRYKIIEKKQPVAFWCNPISGHNTLYWYLQNLGQGPELLIRYENEEAVDDSQLPKDRFSAERLKGVDSTLKIQPAELGDSAVYLCASSLDGRGPGYTFGSGTRLTVV.

The sample holds a few counts of this clone. The chain is built from TRBV4-1 and TRBJ2-1; either TRBD1 or TRBD2 may supply D (5 bases each). The CDR3 extends over 14 amino acids. The V and J ends lost 0 bases and 7 bases respectively, with 10 bases between them. Looked up from germline, CDR1 is MGHRA and CDR2 is YSYEKL. The DNA of the CDR3 is TGCGCCAGCAGCCAAGAAGGTGAGGGGAATGAGCAGTTCTTC. Translation: CASSQEGEGNEQFF.

The chain employs TRBV7-8 and TRBJ2-7; D is uncertain. Germline CDR1 and CDR2: SGHVS and FQNEAQ. The V end was cut by 5 bases, the J end by 6 bases, with 14 bases between. The CDR3 loop spans 13 amino acids. Here the CDR3 DNA reads TGTGCCAGCAGCCTCCGGGCCTTAAGCGAGCAGTACTTC. Encoded protein: CASSLRALSEQYF.

This sequence joins TRBV5-4 and TRBJ2-5, with D possibly matching TRBD2 (7 bases). CDR3 size: 16 residues. Germline V gives CDR1 SGHNT, CDR2 YYREEE (reference sequence). V lost 3 bases and J lost 4, with 19 bases in between. This chain's CDR3 is CASSSGGQGRRETQYF. The CDR3 DNA sequence: TGTGCCAGCAGCTCCGGGGGGCAGGGGAGAAGAGAGACCCAGTACTTC.

This chain links TRBV28 with TRBJ1-2; D might be TRBD1 (5 bases). CDR1 is MDHEN, CDR2 SYDVKM, per germline. The germline V and J ends were trimmed by 2 bases and 4 bases, with 8 bases remaining between them. The CDR3 is 13 residues long. CDR3 DNA: TGTGCCAGCAGTTTAATGGGGGGCTATGGCTACACCTTC. Encoded protein: CASSLMGGYGYTF.

The rearrangement links TRBV27 to TRBJ1-5; maybe TRBD1 (5 bases). Germline CDR1 MNHEY, CDR2 SMNVEV (reference sequence). V lost 5 bases and J 1 base, leaving 12 bases between the germline ends. This CDR3 region has 15 residues. This chain's CDR3 is CASSPQGLSNQPQHF. The CDR3 DNA sequence: TGTGCCAGCAGTCCCCAGGGTCTGAGCAATCAGCCCCAGCATTTT.

The gene calls are TRBV19 and TRBJ1-6, with 7 bases fitting TRBD1. CDR3 length equals 15 residues. After removal of 7 bases from V and 8 bases from J, the junction contained 11 bases not matched to a gene. CDR1 and CDR2 from the germline V gene are LNHDA and SQIVND (reference sequence). CDR3 loop: CASKEGAAIYSPLHF. The CDR3 DNA reads TGTGCCAGTAAGGAGGGGGCGGCTATATATTCACCCCTCCACTTT.

V usage is TRBV5-1 and J usage is TRBJ2-5; 8 bases align to TRBD1. The CDR3 is 14 amino acids. With 4 bases clipped from V and 5 bases from J, the junction kept 7 bases outside the gene matches. Germline values: CDR1 SGHRS, CDR2 YFSETQ. CDR3 nucleotide sequence: TGCGCCAGCAGCGGCAGGGGGCAGGGGGAGACCCAGTACTTC. Translation: CASSGRGQGETQYF.

The rearrangement uses TRBV19 and TRBJ1-5; 8 bases line up with TRBD1. Germline V gives CDR1 LNHDA, CDR2 SQIVND (reference sequence). V was pared by 5 bases and J by 5 bases, with 11 bases of the junction left unmatched. The CDR3 has 16 amino acids. CDR3 coding DNA: TGTGCCAGTAGTCGGAAAAGGGACAGGCGCGATCAGCCCCAGCATTTT. Protein sequence: CASSRKRDRRDQPQHF.